Detailed here is one T cell receptor beta chain. Its specificity is not known. The V and J ends lost 3 bases and 2 bases respectively, with 11 bases between them. This CDR3 contains 15 residues. The V gene's germline CDR1 is MDHEN and CDR2 SYDVKM. The table came from immunoSEQ multiplex PCR; TCRdb's copy has only in-frame clones and leaves some out. The table has approximately 160,000 clones, 94% seen once. The data were taken from a study of OX40 agonist ivuxolimab in advanced cancers. Study observations and caveats: Some patients without response likewise showed low normalized clonal expansion. With doses of 0.1 to 3.0 mg/kg, CD4+ and CD8+ blood T cells had undergone clonal expansion by week 6. The average count of expanded clones was higher among CD8+ T cells than among CD4+.

This specimen consisted of CD4+ or CD8+ T cells sorted from blood, obtained in a trial of the OX40 agonist ivuxolimab. The chain carries TRBV28 and TRBJ1-5, with a possible D match to TRBD1 (5 bases). This TCR derives from an adult with an advanced solid tumor such as melanoma, head and neck, liver or kidney cancer. CDR3 residues: CASSFWGTGNQPQHF. CDR3 sequence (DNA): TGTGCCAGCAGTTTTTGGGGGACTGGCAATCAGCCCCAGCATTTT.